The subject of this entry is one T cell receptor beta chain. The DNA ends 3 residues before the CDR3 does, and the rest of the CDR3 is filled in from the germline J gene. This record comes from a study of Tregs in tolerant kidney transplant recipients. Per the germline V gene, CDR1 is SGHVS and CDR2 is FQNEAQ. V was trimmed by 0 bases and J by 7 bases, leaving 10 bases between them. The length of the CDR3 is 15 residues. Related graft donors supplied nonmyeloablative bone marrow transplants, and mixed chimerism was transient. Clones were read by immunoSEQ multiplex PCR, and TCRdb kept only the in-frame ones, dropping some. The sample totals tens of thousands of clones.

The specimen comprised CD4+ T cells from blood (PBMCs), sampled 24 months after the transplant. The receptor comes from a human patient who received a combined kidney and bone marrow transplant. Some of the T cells might come from the graft donor. The chain joins TRBV7-8 to TRBJ1-6; the D gene is possibly TRBD1 (5 bases). This chain's CDR3 is CASSLADISNSPLHF. The DNA read from the CDR3 is TGTGCCAGCAGCTTAGCGGACATTTCGAATTCACCC.